The rows below give T cell receptor beta chains drawn from one sample of a study of T cell responses to AZD1222 COVID-19 vaccine. The repertoire was sequenced with immunoSEQ multiplex PCR; TCRdb's copy has only in-frame clones and lacks some. The table includes roughly 110,000 clones, just under 90% detected once. Specimen: peripheral blood, collected on day 0 of AZD1222 vaccination. The receptors derive from an adult in good health. Each CDR3 is given with its conserved first and last residue. D genes are given only for firm matches.

CDR3,D,V,length
CASSSLPEFDGYTF,.,TRBV28,14
CASSLLRDRDTGELFF,TRBD1,TRBV28,16
CASSLGISGNTIYF,.,TRBV7-2,14
CASSQDRGLHTGELFF,.,TRBV4-3,16
CATSEQCPQVRSNQPQHF,.,TRBV24-1,18
CASSEGQGEWEQYF,TRBD1,TRBV9,14
CASSLGSQGVRTDTQYF,TRBD1,TRBV5-4,17
CASSLGAMTSPTGELFF,.,TRBV27,17
CASSQGTSGSYEQYF,TRBD2,TRBV3-1/TRBV3-2,15
CATLFSSEQFF,.,TRBV27,11
CAIVRGANYGYTF,.,TRBV6-6,13
CASSVRTRASYNEQFF,.,TRBV19,16
CASSSDSGPNQPQHF,.,TRBV11-2,15
CASSEQGRKEEKLFF,.,TRBV5-6,15
CASSLQISGANVLTF,.,TRBV5-4,15
CASSLQGGETQYF,.,TRBV5-4,13
CATKVGANTGELFF,.,TRBV2,14
CASSILSEGSPLHF,.,TRBV19,14
CASSSTGTSNQPQHF,.,TRBV28,15
CASSQLATNTGELFF,TRBD2,TRBV5-1,15
CASSKGLAVTQYF,TRBD2,TRBV5-6,13
CASSPLSSGANVLTF,.,TRBV16,15
CAISESRDTQYF,.,TRBV10-3,12
CASSYSGGQGGNEQFF,.,TRBV19,16
CASSPTGGVETQYF,TRBD1,TRBV7-9,14
CASSEQRLAGEEQYF,TRBD2,TRBV2,15
CASSYVIAGGNNEQFF,TRBD1,TRBV6-5,16
CASTPFERNEQFF,.,TRBV28,13
CASSVDDGGNNQPQHF,.,TRBV9,16
CASSPKHHGYNEQFF,.,TRBV3-1/TRBV3-2,15
CASSLVKGDGYTF,.,TRBV5-1,13
CASSQGGGTGNYNEQFF,TRBD1,TRBV4-1,17
CASSLDPAGGGETQYF,TRBD2,TRBV5-1,16
CASSLDRSSSYEQYF,.,TRBV4-1,15
CASRDRGLGYGYTF,TRBD1,TRBV19,14
CASSRRQVSGNTIYF,.,TRBV5-6,15
CASSITGGGYTF,.,TRBV28,12
CATSAIGGFFRNEQFF,.,TRBV24-1,16
CASSTDTSPVGYTF,.,TRBV6-5,14
CASSPSGTGANYGYTF,.,TRBV5-4,16
CASRSPGRPALHF,.,TRBV5-8,13
CASSLRTQGETQYF,TRBD1,TRBV5-4,14
CASSLLKGGNTEAFF,.,TRBV28,15
CASSINFRDRARGGNTEAFF,TRBD1,TRBV19,20